These 13 T cell receptor beta chains came from one sample sequenced in a study of blood T cell repertoires in COVID-19. The protocol was immunoSEQ multiplex PCR, while the TCRdb copy is restricted to in-frame clones and leaves out a portion. The sample carries around 100,000 clones, nearly 90% recorded once. Sequences were obtained from peripheral blood. These receptors were collected from a man aged 50-60 years in a cohort sampled during active COVID-19.

This rearrangement joins TRBV27 to TRBJ1-2, with 8 bases matching TRBD1. Germline values: CDR1 MNHEY, CDR2 SMNVEV (reference sequence). There are 17 residues in the CDR3. V was clipped by 3 bases and J by 2 bases; unmatched bases: 11. The CDR3 bases are TGTGCCAGCAGTTTGACAGGGGCCCTGAAGACGAACTATGGCTACACCTTC. Encoded protein: CASSLTGALKTNYGYTF.

The gene calls are TRBV28 and TRBJ2-7; TRBD1 might be the D (6 bases). The germline V gene encodes CDR1 MDHEN and CDR2 SYDVKM. The V end lost 5 bases, the J end lost 2 bases, and 10 bases lay between the germline ends. The CDR3 is made up of 13 amino acids. The CDR3 DNA sequence: TGTGCCAGCAGTAAAACAGGGACCTACGAGCAGTACGTC. Translating it yields CASSKTGTYEQYV.

This clone was observed a few times. This chain joins TRBV10-3 and TRBJ1-2; D might be TRBD1 (5 bases). V lost 4 bases to trimming and J lost 7 bases, with 13 bases between them. Germline CDR1 ENHRY, CDR2 SYGVKD. The CDR3 has 13 amino acids. CDR3 DNA: TGTGCCATCAGTGGAATAGGGGTCGTTGGCTACACCTTC. Encoded protein: CAISGIGVVGYTF.

This chain joins TRBV5-6 and TRBJ2-5; 8 bases agree with TRBD1. J lost 4 bases, V lost 4 bases, and 15 bases had no gene match. From germline, CDR1 is SGHDT and CDR2 YYEEEE. The CDR3 is 17 residues long. The CDR3: CASSKYGGSGGSETQYF. In DNA form, the CDR3 reads TGTGCCAGCAGCAAATATGGCGGGTCAGGGGGCTCAGAGACCCAGTACTTC.

This CDR3 reads CSVESAVIGTQYF. In DNA, the CDR3 is TGCAGCGTTGAATCCGCCGTGATCGGGACCCAGTACTTC. The J gene is TRBJ2-5, the V gene TRBV29-1; no clear D gene. With 2 bases removed from V and 7 bases from J, the gap between germline ends came to 14 bases. The V gene's germline CDR1 is SQVTM and CDR2 ANQGSEA. The CDR3 length is 13 residues.

This clone was detected only once. V is TRBV29-1 and J is TRBJ2-5; D is ambiguous. The CDR3 is made up of 16 amino acids. V was clipped by 3 bases and J by 0 bases, with 17 bases between them. Per the germline V gene, CDR1 is SQVTM and CDR2 is ANQGSEA. CDR3 in amino acids: CSVEARVNPYQETQYF. CDR3 in DNA: TGCAGCGTTGAGGCCCGGGTCAACCCGTACCAAGAGACCCAGTACTTC.

The rearrangement uses TRBV12-5 and TRBJ2-5, with TRBD1 identical over 9 bases. The CDR3 runs to 13 residues. The V gene end was trimmed by 5 bases and the J gene end by 5 bases; junction bases not matched to a gene: 3. CDR1 is LGHNT and CDR2 is FRNRAP in the germline V gene. The CDR3 region is CASGPDRGETQYF. The CDR3 nucleotides read TGTGCTAGTGGTCCGGACAGGGGTGAGACCCAGTACTTC.

In this sample, this clone turned up once. The chain links TRBV15 to TRBJ2-7, with TRBD1 identical over 10 bases. The length of the CDR3 is 17 residues. CDR1 is LNHNV and CDR2 is YYDKDF in the germline V gene (reference sequence). Trimming cost V 2 bases and J 5 bases; bases outside gene matches: 12. The CDR3 nucleotides read TGTGCCACCAGCAGAAAAACGCAGGGACAGGGGATCCACGAGCAGTACGTC. Amino acid sequence: CATSRKTQGQGIHEQYV.

The chain recombines TRBV7-7 with TRBJ2-5, with D possibly being TRBD2 (6 bases). Germline-derived CDR1 and CDR2 are SSHAT and FNYEAQ (reference sequence). This CDR3 is built from 15 residues. Trimming took 3 bases from V and 4 from J, leaving 15 bases between them. CDR3 sequence reads: CASSFQDGGTETQYF. CDR3 in DNA: TGTGCCAGCAGCTTCCAAGACGGGGGTACAGAGACCCAGTACTTC.

J is TRBJ1-3 and V is TRBV19, with 9 bases identical to TRBD1. The germline CDR1 and CDR2 sequences are LNHDA and SQIVND (reference sequence). With V trimmed by 3 bases and J by 3 bases, 24 bases remained unmatched. There are 22 residues in the CDR3. In nucleotides, the CDR3 is TGTGCCAGTAGTATCCGATCAGTTCGGGACAGGGAGATCTCATTAGGTGGAAACACCATATATTTT. Protein sequence: CASSIRSVRDREISLGGNTIYF.

The chain links TRBV15 to TRBJ2-3; the match to TRBD2 covers 12 bases. The CDR3 covers 17 residues. CDR1 is LNHNV, CDR2 YYDKDF, per germline (reference sequence). After removal of 2 bases from V and 5 bases from J, the junction contained 8 bases not matched to a gene. The CDR3 is CATSRNPLAGGQDTQYF. CDR3 nucleotide sequence: TGTGCCACCAGCAGAAATCCCCTAGCGGGGGGGCAAGATACGCAGTATTTT.

J is TRBJ1-6 and V is TRBV6-5; TRBD1 is a possible D gene (6 bases). Between the trimmed V and J ends, which lost 6 bases and 13 bases, there was a span of 16 bases. The CDR3 contains 13 residues. The germline V gene has CDR1 MNHEY and CDR2 SVGAGI. The CDR3 DNA reads TGTGCCAGCAGATCCCGGGGGGGCCTCCCCCTCCACTTT. It codes for CASRSRGGLPLHF.

The chain recombines TRBV6-5 with TRBJ1-1; D call uncertain. The CDR3 covers 13 residues. Trimming took off 6 bases at V and 11 bases at J, with 19 bases between the two ends. The germline V gene has CDR1 MNHEY and CDR2 SVGAGI. The CDR3 bases are TGTGCCAGCAGCCCCGGACGTGCTAGGAGGGCTTTCTTT. Translated: CASSPGRARRAFF.